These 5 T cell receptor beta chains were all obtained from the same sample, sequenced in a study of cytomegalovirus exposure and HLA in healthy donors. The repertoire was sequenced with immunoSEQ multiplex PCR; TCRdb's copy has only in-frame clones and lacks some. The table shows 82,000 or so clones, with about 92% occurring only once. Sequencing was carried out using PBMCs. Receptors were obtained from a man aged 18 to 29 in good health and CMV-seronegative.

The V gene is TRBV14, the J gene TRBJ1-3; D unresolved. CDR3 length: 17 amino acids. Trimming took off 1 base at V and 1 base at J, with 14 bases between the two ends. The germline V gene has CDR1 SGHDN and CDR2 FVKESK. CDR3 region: CASSQVGRPRSGNTIYF. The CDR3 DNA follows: TGTGCCAGCAGCCAAGTGGGCAGGCCTCGATCTGGAAACACCATATATTTT.

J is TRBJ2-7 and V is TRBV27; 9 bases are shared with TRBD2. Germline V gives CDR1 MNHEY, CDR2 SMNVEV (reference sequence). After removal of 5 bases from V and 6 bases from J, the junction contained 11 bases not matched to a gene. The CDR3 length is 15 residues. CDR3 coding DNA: TGTGCCAGCAGTCCCCTCCCGGGACTAGCTGGCGAGCAGTACTTC. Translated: CASSPLPGLAGEQYF.

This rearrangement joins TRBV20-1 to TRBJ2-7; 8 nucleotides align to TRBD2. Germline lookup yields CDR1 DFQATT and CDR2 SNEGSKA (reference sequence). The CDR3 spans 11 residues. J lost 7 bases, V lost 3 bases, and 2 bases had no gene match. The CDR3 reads CSASIAGEQYF. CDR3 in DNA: TGCAGTGCTAGCATAGCGGGGGAGCAGTACTTC.

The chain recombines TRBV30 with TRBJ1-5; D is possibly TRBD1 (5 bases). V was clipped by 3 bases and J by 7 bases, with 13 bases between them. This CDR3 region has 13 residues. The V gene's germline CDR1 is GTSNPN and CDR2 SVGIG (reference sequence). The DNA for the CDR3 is TGTGCCTGGAGCATGCAGGGAAACCAGCCCCAGCATTTT. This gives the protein CAWSMQGNQPQHF.

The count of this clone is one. DNA of the CDR3: TGTGCCAGCAGCTCAAGACTAGGCATGGACCACGAGCAGTACTTC. Translated, it gives CASSSRLGMDHEQYF. The chain joins TRBV7-8 to TRBJ2-7, with D perhaps matching TRBD2 (6 bases). The germline V gene encodes CDR1 SGHVS and CDR2 FQNEAQ. Trimming removed 4 bases from V and 5 bases from J, with 18 bases in between. The CDR3 has 15 amino acids.